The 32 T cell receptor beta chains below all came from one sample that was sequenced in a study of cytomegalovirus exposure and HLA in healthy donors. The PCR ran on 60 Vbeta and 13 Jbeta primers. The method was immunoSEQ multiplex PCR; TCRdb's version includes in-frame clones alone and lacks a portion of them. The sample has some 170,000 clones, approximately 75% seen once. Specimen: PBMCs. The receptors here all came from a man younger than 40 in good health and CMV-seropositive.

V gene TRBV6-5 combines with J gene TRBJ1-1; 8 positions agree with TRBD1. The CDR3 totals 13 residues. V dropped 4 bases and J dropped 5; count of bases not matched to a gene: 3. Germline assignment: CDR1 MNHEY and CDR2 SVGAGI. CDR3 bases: TGTGCCAGCAGTTTCAGGGGGCAGACTGAAGCTTTCTTT. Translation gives CASSFRGQTEAFF.

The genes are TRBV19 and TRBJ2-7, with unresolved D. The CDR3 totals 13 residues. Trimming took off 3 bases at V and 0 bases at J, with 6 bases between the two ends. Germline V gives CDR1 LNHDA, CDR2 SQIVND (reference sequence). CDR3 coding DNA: TGTGCCAGTAGTATCACAGTCTCCTACGAGCAGTACTTC. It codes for CASSITVSYEQYF.

The CDR3 region has the DNA TGTGCCAGCGCGGGGGGGGCGGGAGGCACAGATACGCAGTATTTT. It is translated as CASAGGAGGTDTQYF. This sequence joins TRBV28 and TRBJ2-3; 9 bases fit TRBD2. CDR3 size: 15 residues. Trimming removed 8 bases from V and 1 base from J; junction bases left unmatched: 7. Germline CDR1 is MDHEN and CDR2 is SYDVKM.

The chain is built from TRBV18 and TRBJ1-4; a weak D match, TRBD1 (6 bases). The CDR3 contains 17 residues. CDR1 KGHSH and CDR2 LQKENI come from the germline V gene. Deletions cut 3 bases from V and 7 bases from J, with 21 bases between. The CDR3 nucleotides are TGTGCCAGCTCACCCCCCGGGACAAGTGGAAGGAGTGAAAAACTGTTTTTT. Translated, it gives CASSPPGTSGRSEKLFF.

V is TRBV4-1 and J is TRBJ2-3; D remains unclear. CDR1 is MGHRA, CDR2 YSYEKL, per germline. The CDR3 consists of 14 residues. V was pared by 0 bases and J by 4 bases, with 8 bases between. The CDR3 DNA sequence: TGCGCCAGCAGCCAAGAACTTGGTGCAGATACGCAGTATTTT. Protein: CASSQELGADTQYF.

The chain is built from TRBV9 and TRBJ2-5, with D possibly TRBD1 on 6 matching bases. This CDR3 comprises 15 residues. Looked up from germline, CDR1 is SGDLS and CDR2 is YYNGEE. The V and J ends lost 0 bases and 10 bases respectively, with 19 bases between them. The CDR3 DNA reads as TGTGCCAGCAGCGTAGATCCCCGGACAGAGACGGACCAGTACTTC. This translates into CASSVDPRTETDQYF.

This CDR3 is CASSWTGDSNQPQHF. CDR3 DNA sequence: TGTGCCAGCAGCTGGACAGGGGATAGCAATCAGCCCCAGCATTTT. The chain is built from TRBV27 and TRBJ1-5, with TRBD1 matching 9 bases. The CDR3 is made up of 15 amino acids. V was pared by 6 bases and J by 0 bases, with 3 bases of the junction left unmatched. From germline, CDR1 is MNHEY and CDR2 SMNVEV (reference sequence).

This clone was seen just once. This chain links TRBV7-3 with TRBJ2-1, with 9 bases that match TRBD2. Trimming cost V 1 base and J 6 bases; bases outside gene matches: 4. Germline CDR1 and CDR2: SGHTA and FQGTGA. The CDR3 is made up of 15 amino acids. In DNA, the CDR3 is TGTGCCAGCAGCTTAAGCGGGGGGGCGTTCAATGAGCAGTTCTTC. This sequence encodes CASSLSGGAFNEQFF.

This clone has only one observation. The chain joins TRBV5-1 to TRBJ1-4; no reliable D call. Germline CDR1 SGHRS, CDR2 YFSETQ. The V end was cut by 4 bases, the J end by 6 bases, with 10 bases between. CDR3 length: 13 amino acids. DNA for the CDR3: TGCGCCAGCAGCCTGGTAACAGATGAAAAACTGTTTTTT. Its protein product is CASSLVTDEKLFF.

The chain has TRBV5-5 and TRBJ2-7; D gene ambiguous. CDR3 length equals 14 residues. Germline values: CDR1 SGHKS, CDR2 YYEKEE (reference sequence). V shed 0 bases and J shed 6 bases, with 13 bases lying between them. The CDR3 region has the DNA TGTGCCAGCAGCTTGGACACACCGCAGTCCGAGCAGTACTTC. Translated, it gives CASSLDTPQSEQYF.

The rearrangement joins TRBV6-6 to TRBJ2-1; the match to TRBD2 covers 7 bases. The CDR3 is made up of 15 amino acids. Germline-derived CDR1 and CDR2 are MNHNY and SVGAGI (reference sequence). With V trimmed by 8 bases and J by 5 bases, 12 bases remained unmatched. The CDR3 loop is CASGSGLGGNNEQFF. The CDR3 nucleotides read TGTGCCAGCGGATCGGGGTTGGGGGGGAACAATGAGCAGTTCTTC.

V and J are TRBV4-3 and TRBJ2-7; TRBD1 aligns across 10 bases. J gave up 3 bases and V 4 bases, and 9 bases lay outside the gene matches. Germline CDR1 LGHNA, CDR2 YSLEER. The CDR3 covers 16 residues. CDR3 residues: CASSPTWGTGVYEQYF. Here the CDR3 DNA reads TGCGCCAGCAGCCCCACCTGGGGGACAGGGGTCTACGAGCAGTACTTC.

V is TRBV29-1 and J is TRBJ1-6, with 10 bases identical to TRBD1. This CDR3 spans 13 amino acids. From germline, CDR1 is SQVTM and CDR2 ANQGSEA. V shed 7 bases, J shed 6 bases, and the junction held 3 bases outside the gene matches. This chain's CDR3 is CSGRTGGNSPLHF. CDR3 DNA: TGCAGCGGCAGGACAGGGGGTAATTCACCCCTCCACTTT.

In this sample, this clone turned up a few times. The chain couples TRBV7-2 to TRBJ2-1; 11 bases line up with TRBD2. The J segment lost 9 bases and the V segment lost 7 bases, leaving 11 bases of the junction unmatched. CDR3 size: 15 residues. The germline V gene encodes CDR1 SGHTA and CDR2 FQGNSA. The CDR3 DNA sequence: TGTGCCAGCACCACCCTAGCGGGGGGTGTCAGTGAGCAGTTCTTC. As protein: CASTTLAGGVSEQFF.

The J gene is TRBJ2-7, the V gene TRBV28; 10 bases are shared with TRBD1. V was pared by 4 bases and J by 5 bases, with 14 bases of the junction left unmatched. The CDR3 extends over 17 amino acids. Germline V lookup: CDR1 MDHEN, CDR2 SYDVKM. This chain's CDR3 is CASSSPGTGAGWDEQYF. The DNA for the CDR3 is TGTGCCAGCAGTTCTCCCGGGACAGGGGCCGGGTGGGACGAGCAGTACTTC.

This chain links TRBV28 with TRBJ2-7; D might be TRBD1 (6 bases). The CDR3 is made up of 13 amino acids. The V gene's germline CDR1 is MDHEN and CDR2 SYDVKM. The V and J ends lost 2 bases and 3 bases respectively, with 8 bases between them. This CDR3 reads CASSLGQYYEQYF. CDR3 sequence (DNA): TGTGCCAGCAGTTTAGGACAGTACTACGAGCAGTACTTC.

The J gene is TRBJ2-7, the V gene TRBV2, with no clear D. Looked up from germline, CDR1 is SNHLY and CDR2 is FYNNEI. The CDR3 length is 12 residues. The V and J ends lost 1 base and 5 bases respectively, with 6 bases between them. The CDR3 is CASSEDTHEQYF. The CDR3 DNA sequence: TGTGCCAGCAGTGAAGACACCCACGAGCAGTACTTC. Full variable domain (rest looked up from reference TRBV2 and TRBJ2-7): EPEVTQTPSHQVTQMGQEVILRCVPISNHLYFYWYRQILGQKVEFLVSFYNNEISEKSEIFDDQFSVERPDGSNFTLKIRSTKLEDSAMYFCASSEDTHEQYFGPGTRLTVT.

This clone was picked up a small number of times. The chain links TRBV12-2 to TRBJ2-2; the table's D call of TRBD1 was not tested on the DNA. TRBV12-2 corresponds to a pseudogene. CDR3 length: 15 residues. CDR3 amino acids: CASRPDRGLTGELFF. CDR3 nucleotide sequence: TGTGCAAGTCGCCCCGACAGGGGGCTTACCGGGGAGCTGTTTTTT.

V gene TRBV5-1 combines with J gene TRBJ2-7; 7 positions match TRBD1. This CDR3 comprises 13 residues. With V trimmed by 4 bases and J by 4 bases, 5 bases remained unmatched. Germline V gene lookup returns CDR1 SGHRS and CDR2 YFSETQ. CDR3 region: CASSTGQPYEQYF. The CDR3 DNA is TGCGCCAGCAGCACGGGACAGCCTTACGAGCAGTACTTC. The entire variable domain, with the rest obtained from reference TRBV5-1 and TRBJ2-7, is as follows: KAGVTQTPRYLIKTRGQQVTLSCSPISGHRSVSWYQQTPGQGLQFLFEYFSETQRNKGNFPGRFSGRQFSNSRSEMNVSTLELGDSALYLCASSTGQPYEQYFGPGTRLTVT.

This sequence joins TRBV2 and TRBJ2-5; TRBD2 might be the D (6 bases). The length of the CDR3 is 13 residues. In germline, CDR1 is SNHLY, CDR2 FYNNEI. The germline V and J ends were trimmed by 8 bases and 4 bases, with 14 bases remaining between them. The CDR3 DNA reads TGTGCCAGCGGACGGAGGGTTGGAGAGACCCAGTACTTC. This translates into CASGRRVGETQYF.

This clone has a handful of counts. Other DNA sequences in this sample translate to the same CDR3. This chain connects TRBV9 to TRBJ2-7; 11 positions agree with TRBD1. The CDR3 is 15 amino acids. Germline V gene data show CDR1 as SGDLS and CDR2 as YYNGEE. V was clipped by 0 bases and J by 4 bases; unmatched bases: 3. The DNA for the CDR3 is TGTGCCAGCAGCGTAGGTGGACAGGGGGCTTACGAGCAGTACTTC. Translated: CASSVGGQGAYEQYF. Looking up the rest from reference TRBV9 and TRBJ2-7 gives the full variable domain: DSGVTQTPKHLITATGQRVTLRCSPRSGDLSVYWYQQSLDQGLQFLIQYYNGEERAKGNILERFSAQQFPDLHSELNLSSLELGDSALYFCASSVGGQGAYEQYFGPGTRLTVT.

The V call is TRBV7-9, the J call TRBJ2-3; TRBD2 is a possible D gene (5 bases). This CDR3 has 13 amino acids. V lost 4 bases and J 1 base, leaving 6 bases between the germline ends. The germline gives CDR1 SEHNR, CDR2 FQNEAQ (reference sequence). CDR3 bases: TGTGCCAGCAGCTCCGGGGGCACAGATACGCAGTATTTT. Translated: CASSSGGTDTQYF.

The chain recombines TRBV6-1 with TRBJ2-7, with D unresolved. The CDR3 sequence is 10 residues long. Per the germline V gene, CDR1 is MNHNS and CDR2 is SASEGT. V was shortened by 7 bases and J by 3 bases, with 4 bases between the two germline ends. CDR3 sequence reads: CASNSYEQYF. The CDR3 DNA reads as TGTGCCAGCAACAGCTACGAGCAGTACTTC.

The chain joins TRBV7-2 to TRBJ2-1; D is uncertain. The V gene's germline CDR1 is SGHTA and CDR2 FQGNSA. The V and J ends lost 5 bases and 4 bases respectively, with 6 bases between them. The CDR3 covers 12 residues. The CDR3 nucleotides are TGTGCCAGCAGCGAACAGTACAATGAGCAGTTCTTC. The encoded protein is CASSEQYNEQFF.

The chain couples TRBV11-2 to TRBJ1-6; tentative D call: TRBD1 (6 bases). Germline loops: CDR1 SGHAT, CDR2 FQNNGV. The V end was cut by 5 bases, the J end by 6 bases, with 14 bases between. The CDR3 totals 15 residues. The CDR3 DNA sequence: TGTGCCAGCAGCCCTTGGACAGAATCTAATTCACCCCTCCACTTT. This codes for CASSPWTESNSPLHF.

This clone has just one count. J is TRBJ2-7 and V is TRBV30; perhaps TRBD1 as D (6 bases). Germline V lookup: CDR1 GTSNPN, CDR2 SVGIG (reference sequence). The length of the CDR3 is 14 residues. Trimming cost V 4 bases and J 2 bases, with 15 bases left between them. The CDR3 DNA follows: TGTGCCTGGATAAAAAAACAGGGTACCTACGAGCAGTACTTC. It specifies CAWIKKQGTYEQYF.

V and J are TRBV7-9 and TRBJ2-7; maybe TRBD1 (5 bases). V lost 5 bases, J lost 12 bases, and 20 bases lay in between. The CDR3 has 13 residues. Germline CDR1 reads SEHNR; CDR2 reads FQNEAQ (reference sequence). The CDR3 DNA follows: TGTGCCAGCAGCCCAACAGGTCCGGAAAGCCTGTACTTC. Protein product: CASSPTGPESLYF.

CDR3 DNA: TGCAGCGTTGAAGATAAGCAGGGGGCCTACGAGCAGTACTTC. Protein: CSVEDKQGAYEQYF. V and J are TRBV29-1 and TRBJ2-7; 7 bases match TRBD1. The CDR3 length is 14 residues. Germline V lookup: CDR1 SQVTM, CDR2 ANQGSEA. V shed 0 bases, J shed 2 bases, and the junction held 4 bases outside the gene matches.

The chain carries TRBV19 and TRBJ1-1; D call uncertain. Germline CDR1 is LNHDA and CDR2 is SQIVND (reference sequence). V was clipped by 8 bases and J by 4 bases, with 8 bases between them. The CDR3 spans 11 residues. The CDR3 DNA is TGTGCCAGTCAACGGGGCACTGAAGCTTTCTTT. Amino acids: CASQRGTEAFF.

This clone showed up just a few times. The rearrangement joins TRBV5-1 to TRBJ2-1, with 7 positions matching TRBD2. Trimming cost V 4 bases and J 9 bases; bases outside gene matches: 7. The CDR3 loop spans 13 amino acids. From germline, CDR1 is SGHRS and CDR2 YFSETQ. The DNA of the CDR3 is TGCGCCAGCAGCCCGGGGGGTAGATCTGAGCAGTTCTTC. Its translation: CASSPGGRSEQFF. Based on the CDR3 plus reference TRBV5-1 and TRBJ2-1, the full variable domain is KAGVTQTPRYLIKTRGQQVTLSCSPISGHRSVSWYQQTPGQGLQFLFEYFSETQRNKGNFPGRFSGRQFSNSRSEMNVSTLELGDSALYLCASSPGGRSEQFFGPGTRLTVL.

The CDR3 loop is CASSYDRASYEQYF. The CDR3 DNA is TGTGCCAGCAGCTACGACAGGGCCTCCTACGAGCAGTACTTC. The V and J genes are TRBV6-1 and TRBJ2-7; 7 nucleotides line up with TRBD1. The CDR3 extends over 14 amino acids. CDR1 is MNHNS, CDR2 SASEGT, per germline. The V gene end was trimmed by 6 bases and the J gene end by 0 bases; junction bases not matched to a gene: 5.

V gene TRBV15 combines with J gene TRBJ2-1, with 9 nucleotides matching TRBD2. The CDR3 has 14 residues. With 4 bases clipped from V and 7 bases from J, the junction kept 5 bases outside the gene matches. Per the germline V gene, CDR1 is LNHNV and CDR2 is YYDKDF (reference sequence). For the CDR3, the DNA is TGTGCCACCAGCACAAAGCGGGGGGCAAATGAGCAGTTCTTC. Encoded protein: CATSTKRGANEQFF.